These T cell receptor beta chains were read from a single sample in a study of blood T cell repertoires in COVID-19. Sequencing was performed with immunoSEQ multiplex PCR; in TCRdb, only in-frame clones are kept and a portion is missing. The table lists 250,000 or so clones, more than 65% of them singletons. The sequenced sample consisted of PBMCs or T cells enriched from blood (not recorded which). Receptors originate from a man aged 45-65 years who had recovered from COVID-19. The CDR3 runs from the conserved cysteine through the conserved F or W. A D gene is named only where the DNA matches it firmly. Expanded clones are given a class, and other clones once, few, many or no size at all.

v_call: TRBV7-9
j_call: TRBJ2-2
d_call: NA
clone_size: NA
cdr3_aa: CASSPQGLATNTGELFF
cdr3_nt: TGTGCCAGCAGCCCCCAGGGCCTAGCGACCAACACCGGGGAGCTGTTTTTT

v_call: TRBV5-4
j_call: TRBJ1-4
d_call: NA
clone_size: NA
cdr3_aa: CASSLYTGSGEKLFF
cdr3_nt: TGTGCCAGCAGCTTATACACAGGGAGTGGCGAAAAACTGTTTTTT

v_call: TRBV27
j_call: TRBJ1-5
d_call: NA
clone_size: NA
cdr3_aa: CASSLSEGTQPQHF
cdr3_nt: TGTGCCAGCAGTTTATCGGAGGGTACACAGCCCCAGCATTTT

v_call: TRBV4-2
j_call: TRBJ2-7
d_call: NA
clone_size: few
cdr3_aa: CASRGAREQYF
cdr3_nt: TGTGCCTCCAGGGGAGCCCGCGAGCAGTACTTC

v_call: TRBV5-1
j_call: TRBJ1-2
d_call: TRBD1
clone_size: NA
cdr3_aa: CASSLDRGVNYGYTF
cdr3_nt: TGCGCCAGCAGCTTGGACAGGGGAGTTAACTATGGCTACACCTTC

v_call: TRBV4-3
j_call: TRBJ2-4
d_call: NA
clone_size: NA
cdr3_aa: CASSQGGLARSGDIQYF
cdr3_nt: TGCGCCAGCAGCCAAGGTGGGTTGGCGAGAAGTGGAGACATTCAGTACTTC

v_call: TRBV11-3
j_call: TRBJ2-7
d_call: NA
clone_size: once
cdr3_aa: CASSFAGPSYEQYF
cdr3_nt: TGTGCCAGCAGCTTTGCGGGCCCCTCCTACGAGCAGTACTTC

v_call: TRBV29-1
j_call: TRBJ2-2
d_call: TRBD2
clone_size: NA
cdr3_aa: CSVGPGGPGELFF
cdr3_nt: TGCAGCGTTGGACCGGGAGGGCCCGGGGAGCTGTTTTTT

v_call: TRBV30
j_call: TRBJ2-1
d_call: TRBD2
clone_size: NA
cdr3_aa: CAWRVGGLAGLYNEQFF
cdr3_nt: TGTGCCTGGAGAGTTGGGGGTCTAGCGGGCCTCTACAATGAGCAGTTCTTC

v_call: TRBV27
j_call: TRBJ1-4
d_call: NA
clone_size: NA
cdr3_aa: CASSLSWAHNEKLFF
cdr3_nt: TGTGCCAGCAGTTTATCGTGGGCCCATAATGAAAAACTGTTTTTT

v_call: TRBV9
j_call: TRBJ2-7
d_call: TRBD2
clone_size: few
cdr3_aa: CASSTGLAGEGEQYF
cdr3_nt: TGTGCCAGCAGCACTGGACTAGCGGGAGAAGGCGAGCAGTACTTC

v_call: TRBV5-4
j_call: TRBJ2-3
d_call: TRBD1
clone_size: NA
cdr3_aa: CASSTPGTGTDTQYF
cdr3_nt: TGTGCCAGCAGCACCCCCGGGACAGGCACAGATACGCAGTATTTT

v_call: TRBV7-9
j_call: TRBJ2-7
d_call: TRBD2
clone_size: NA
cdr3_aa: CASSLTDGGAEQYF
cdr3_nt: TGTGCCAGCAGCTTAACCGACGGGGGGGCCGAGCAGTACTTC

v_call: TRBV6-4
j_call: TRBJ1-4
d_call: NA
clone_size: NA
cdr3_aa: CASSDSKAGVLGEKLFF
cdr3_nt: TGTGCCAGCAGTGACTCGAAGGCAGGGGTCCTTGGTGAAAAACTGTTTTTT

v_call: TRBV10-2
j_call: TRBJ2-3
d_call: TRBD2
clone_size: many
cdr3_aa: CASSLAADTQYF
cdr3_nt: TGCGCCAGCAGTCTAGCGGCAGATACGCAGTATTTT

v_call: TRBV11-2
j_call: TRBJ2-3
d_call: NA
clone_size: NA
cdr3_aa: CASSLLADTQYF
cdr3_nt: TGTGCCAGCAGCTTACTAGCAGATACGCAGTATTTT

v_call: TRBV9
j_call: TRBJ2-7
d_call: TRBD1
clone_size: NA
cdr3_aa: CASSVGGTGAYEQYF
cdr3_nt: TGTGCCAGCAGCGTAGGTGGGACAGGGGCCTACGAGCAGTACTTC

v_call: TRBV5-1
j_call: TRBJ2-5
d_call: TRBD1
clone_size: once
cdr3_aa: CATRPGGLETQYF
cdr3_nt: TGCGCCACCCGGCCAGGGGGTCTGGAGACCCAGTACTTC